This TCR beta chain derives from a study of blood T cells in healthy people across ages. A sample-barcoded 5' primer and a J-beta primer mix were used in a second PCR of roughly 7 to 11 cycles. The authors tagged each cDNA molecule using a template-switch adaptor with 12 random nucleotides. Each CDR3 protein is one row after TCRdb ran MiXCR on the 5' RACE reads. The sample contains 790,000 or so distinct CDR3 sequences, roughly 50% of which appear only once. This clonotype was picked up one time. Sequenced input: blood. The source is a man aged 35-49 years in good health.

CDR3 amino acids: CASSSQQGAMETQYF. The CDR3 bases are TGTGCCAGCAGTTCCCAACAGGGGGCTATGGAGACCCAGTACTTC. J is TRBJ2-5 and V is TRBV12-3 or TRBV12-4; 9 bases line up with TRBD1. This CDR3 is 15 amino acids long. The V segment lost 4 bases and the J segment 5 bases; nucleotides outside the gene matches: 8.